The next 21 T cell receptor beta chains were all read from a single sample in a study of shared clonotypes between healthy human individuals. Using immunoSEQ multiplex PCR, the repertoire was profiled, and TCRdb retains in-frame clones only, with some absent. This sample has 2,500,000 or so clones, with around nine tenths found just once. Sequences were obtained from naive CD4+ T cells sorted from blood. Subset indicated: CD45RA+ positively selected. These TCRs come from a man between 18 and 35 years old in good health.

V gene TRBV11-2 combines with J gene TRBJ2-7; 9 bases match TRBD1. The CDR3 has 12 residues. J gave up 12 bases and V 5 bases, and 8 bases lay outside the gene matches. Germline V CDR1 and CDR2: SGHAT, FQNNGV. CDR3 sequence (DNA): TGTGCCAGCAGCCCGACAGGGGGAGTTCGGTACTTC. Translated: CASSPTGGVRYF.

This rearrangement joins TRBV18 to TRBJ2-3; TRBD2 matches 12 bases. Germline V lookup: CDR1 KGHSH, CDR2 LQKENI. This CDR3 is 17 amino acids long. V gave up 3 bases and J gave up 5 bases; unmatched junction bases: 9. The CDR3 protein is CASSPLRLAGEKDTQYF. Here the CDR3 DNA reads TGTGCCAGCTCACCCCTTAGACTAGCGGGAGAGAAAGATACGCAGTATTTT.

The CDR3 loop reads CASSLDQIGEQFF. The CDR3 DNA reads TGTGCCAGCAGCTTAGATCAAATAGGAGAGCAGTTCTTC. V usage is TRBV11-2 and J usage is TRBJ2-1; D gene ambiguous. V lost 0 bases to trimming and J lost 10 bases, with 10 bases between them. The CDR3 totals 13 residues. Germline lookup yields CDR1 SGHAT and CDR2 FQNNGV.

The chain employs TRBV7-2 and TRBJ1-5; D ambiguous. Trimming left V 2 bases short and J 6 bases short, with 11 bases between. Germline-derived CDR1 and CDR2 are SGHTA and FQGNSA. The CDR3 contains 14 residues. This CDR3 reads CASSLIVVGQPQHF. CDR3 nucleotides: TGTGCCAGCAGCTTAATTGTAGTGGGTCAGCCCCAGCATTTT.

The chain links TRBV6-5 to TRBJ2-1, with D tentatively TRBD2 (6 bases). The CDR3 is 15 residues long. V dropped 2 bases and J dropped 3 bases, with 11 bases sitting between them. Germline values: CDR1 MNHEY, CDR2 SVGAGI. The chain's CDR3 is CASSYSLASYNEQFF. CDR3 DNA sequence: TGTGCCAGCAGTTACAGCCTAGCGAGCTACAATGAGCAGTTCTTC.

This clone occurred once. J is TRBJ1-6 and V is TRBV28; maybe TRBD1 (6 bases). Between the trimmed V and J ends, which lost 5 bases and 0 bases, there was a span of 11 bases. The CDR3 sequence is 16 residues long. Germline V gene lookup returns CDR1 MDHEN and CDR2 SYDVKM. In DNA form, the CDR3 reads TGTGCCAGCAGTCAAGGGGGGGGCTCCTATAATTCACCCCTCCACTTT. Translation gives CASSQGGGSYNSPLHF.

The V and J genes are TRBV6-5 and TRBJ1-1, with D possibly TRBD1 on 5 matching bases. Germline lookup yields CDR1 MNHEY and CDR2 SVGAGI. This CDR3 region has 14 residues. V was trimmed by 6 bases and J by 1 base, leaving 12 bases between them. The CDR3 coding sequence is TGTGCCAGCAGCCAGGGACTACCGAACACTGAAGCTTTCTTT. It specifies CASSQGLPNTEAFF.

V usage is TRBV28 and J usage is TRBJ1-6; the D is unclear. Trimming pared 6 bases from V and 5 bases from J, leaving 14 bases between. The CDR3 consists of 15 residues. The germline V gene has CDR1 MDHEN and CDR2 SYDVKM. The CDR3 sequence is CASRLGYLDNSPLHF. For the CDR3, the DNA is TGTGCCAGCAGACTAGGCTATTTGGATAATTCACCCCTCCACTTT.

The CDR3 spells CASSQGGPRVGNQPQHF. The CDR3, as DNA: TGCGCCAGCAGCCAAGGGGGACCCAGGGTGGGGAATCAGCCCCAGCATTTT. This chain uses TRBV4-3 with TRBJ1-5; possible D gene TRBD1, 5 bases. Trimming removed 1 base from V and 4 bases from J, with 17 bases in between. The CDR3 totals 17 residues. CDR1 is LGHNA and CDR2 is YSLEER in the germline V gene.

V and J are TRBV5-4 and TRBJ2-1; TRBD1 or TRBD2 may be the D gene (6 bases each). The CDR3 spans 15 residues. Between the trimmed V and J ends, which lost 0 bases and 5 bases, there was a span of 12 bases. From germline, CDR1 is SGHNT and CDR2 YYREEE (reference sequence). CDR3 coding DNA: TGTGCCAGCAGCTTGGAGGGGGGAGTACACAATGAGCAGTTCTTC. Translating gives CASSLEGGVHNEQFF.

DNA for the CDR3: TGTGCCAGCAGCTTAGCGGGTGCGGTAGGCTACACCTTC. Translation: CASSLAGAVGYTF. The V and J genes are TRBV7-9 and TRBJ1-2; the D is unclear. Trimming pared 0 bases from V and 8 bases from J, leaving 10 bases between. This CDR3 spans 13 amino acids. The V gene's germline CDR1 is SEHNR and CDR2 FQNEAQ (reference sequence).

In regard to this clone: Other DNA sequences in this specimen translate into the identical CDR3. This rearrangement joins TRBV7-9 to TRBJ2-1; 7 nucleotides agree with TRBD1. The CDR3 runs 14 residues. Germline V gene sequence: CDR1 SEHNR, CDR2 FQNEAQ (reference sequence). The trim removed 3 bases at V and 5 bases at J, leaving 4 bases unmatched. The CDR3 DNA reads TGTGCCAGCAGCTTGGGGACAGCCAACAATGAGCAGTTCTTC. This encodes CASSLGTANNEQFF.

This chain's CDR3 is CASSVGNSLSYNSPLHF. Written as DNA, the CDR3 is TGTGCCAGCAGCGTAGGGAACTCACTCTCCTATAATTCACCCCTCCACTTT. V and J are TRBV9 and TRBJ1-6; D is unresolved. Germline CDR1 SGDLS, CDR2 YYNGEE. This CDR3 has 17 amino acids. Trimming took 0 bases from V and 0 from J, leaving 10 bases between them.

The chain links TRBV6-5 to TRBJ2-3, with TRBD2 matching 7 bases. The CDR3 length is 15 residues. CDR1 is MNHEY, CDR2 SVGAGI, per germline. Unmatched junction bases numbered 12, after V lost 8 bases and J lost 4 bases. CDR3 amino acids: CASQDGGAGADTQYF. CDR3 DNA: TGTGCCAGCCAGGACGGAGGGGCGGGGGCAGATACGCAGTATTTT.

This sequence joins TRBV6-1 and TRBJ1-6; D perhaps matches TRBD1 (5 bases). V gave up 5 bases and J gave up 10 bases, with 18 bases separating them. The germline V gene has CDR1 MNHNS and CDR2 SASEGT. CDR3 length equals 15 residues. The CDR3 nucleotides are TGTGCCAGCAGTAAGGACAAGAGGTCGGGGTCACCCCTCCACTTT. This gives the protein CASSKDKRSGSPLHF.

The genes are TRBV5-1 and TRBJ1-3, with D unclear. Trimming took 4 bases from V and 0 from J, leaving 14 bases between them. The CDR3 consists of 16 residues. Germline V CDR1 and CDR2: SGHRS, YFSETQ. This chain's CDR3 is CASSEAAGSSGNTIYF. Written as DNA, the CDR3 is TGCGCCAGCAGCGAGGCGGCAGGCAGCTCTGGAAACACCATATATTTT. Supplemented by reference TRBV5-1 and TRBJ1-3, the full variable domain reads KAGVTQTPRYLIKTRGQQVTLSCSPISGHRSVSWYQQTPGQGLQFLFEYFSETQRNKGNFPGRFSGRQFSNSRSEMNVSTLELGDSALYLCASSEAAGSSGNTIYFGEGSWLTVV.

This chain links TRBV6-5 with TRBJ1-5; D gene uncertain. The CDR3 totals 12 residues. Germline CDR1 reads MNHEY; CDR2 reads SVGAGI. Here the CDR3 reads CGQASENQPQHF. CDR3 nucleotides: TGTGGGCAAGCGTCGGAAAATCAGCCCCAGCATTTT.

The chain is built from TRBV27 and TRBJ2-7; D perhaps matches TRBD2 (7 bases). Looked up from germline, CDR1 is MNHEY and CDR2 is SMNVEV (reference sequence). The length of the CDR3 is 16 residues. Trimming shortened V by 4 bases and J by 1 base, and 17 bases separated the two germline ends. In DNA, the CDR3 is TGTGCCAGCAGTTCTTGGGGGGAGGGGGAATCCTACGAGCAGTACTTC. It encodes CASSSWGEGESYEQYF.

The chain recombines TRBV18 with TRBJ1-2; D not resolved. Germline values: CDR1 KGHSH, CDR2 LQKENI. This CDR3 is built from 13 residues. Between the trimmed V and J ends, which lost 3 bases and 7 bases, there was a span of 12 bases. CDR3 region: CASSPLDRSGYTF. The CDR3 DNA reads TGTGCCAGCTCACCCCTGGACCGGAGTGGCTACACCTTC. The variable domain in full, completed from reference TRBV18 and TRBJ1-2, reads NAGVMQNPRHLVRRRGQEARLRCSPMKGHSHVYWYRQLPEEGLKFMVYLQKENIIDESGMPKERFSAEFPKEGPSILRIQQVVRGDSAAYFCASSPLDRSGYTFGSGTRLTVV.

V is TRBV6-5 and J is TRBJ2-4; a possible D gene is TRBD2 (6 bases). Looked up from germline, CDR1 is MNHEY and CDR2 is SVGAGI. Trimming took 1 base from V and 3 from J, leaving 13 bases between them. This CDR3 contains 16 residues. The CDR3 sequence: CASSYYGSGHKNIQYF. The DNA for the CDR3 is TGTGCCAGCAGTTACTACGGGAGTGGGCACAAAAACATTCAGTACTTC.

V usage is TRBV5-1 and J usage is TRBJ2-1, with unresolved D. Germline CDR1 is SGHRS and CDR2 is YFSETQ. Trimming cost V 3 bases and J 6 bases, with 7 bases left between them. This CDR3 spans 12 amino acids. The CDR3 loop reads CASSSTSNEQFF. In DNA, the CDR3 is TGCGCCAGCAGCTCTACCTCCAATGAGCAGTTCTTC.